One sample yielded the 21 T cell receptor beta chains listed below, sequenced in a study of cytomegalovirus exposure and HLA in healthy donors. The table came from immunoSEQ multiplex PCR; TCRdb's copy has only in-frame clones and leaves some out. The table records roughly 100,000 clones, approximately 94% of them present only once. Specimen: PBMCs. The receptors originated from a young woman in good health and CMV-seronegative.

The table lists this clone with a count of one. This chain joins TRBV5-5 and TRBJ2-7; 8 bases map to TRBD2. The germline V gene has CDR1 SGHKS and CDR2 YYEKEE (reference sequence). V was clipped by 7 bases and J by 7 bases; unmatched bases: 13. The length of the CDR3 is 14 residues. Written as DNA, the CDR3 is TGTGCCAGCTTACTTGGCGGGGGGAACTTTGAGCAGTACTTC. Translated: CASLLGGGNFEQYF.

The V and J genes are TRBV29-1 and TRBJ2-4; D may be TRBD1 (5 bases). Germline V lookup: CDR1 SQVTM, CDR2 ANQGSEA. Trimming shortened V by 3 bases and J by 3 bases, and 15 bases separated the two germline ends. This CDR3 has 15 amino acids. CDR3 loop: CSVEDQGVSKNIQYF. CDR3 in DNA: TGCAGCGTTGAGGACCAGGGCGTAAGCAAAAACATTCAGTACTTC.

The chain uses TRBV9 and TRBJ2-1; the match to TRBD2 covers 13 bases. V lost 3 bases and J lost 8; bases outside the gene matches: 14. CDR1 is SGDLS and CDR2 is YYNGEE in the germline V gene. The CDR3 extends over 18 amino acids. In DNA, the CDR3 is TGTGCCAGCAGCGCGTCGGGACTAGCGGGACGTTCCGGCGATGAGCAGTTCTTC. Amino acid sequence: CASSASGLAGRSGDEQFF. The entire variable domain, with the rest obtained from reference TRBV9 and TRBJ2-1, is as follows: DSGVTQTPKHLITATGQRVTLRCSPRSGDLSVYWYQQSLDQGLQFLIQYYNGEERAKGNILERFSAQQFPDLHSELNLSSLELGDSALYFCASSASGLAGRSGDEQFFGPGTRLTVL.

CDR3 in amino acids: CATQQSTGNDQPQHF. The CDR3, as DNA: TGTGCCACCCAGCAATCGACAGGGAATGATCAGCCCCAGCATTTT. The V gene is TRBV6-1, the J gene TRBJ1-5; the match to TRBD1 covers 7 bases. The CDR3 totals 15 residues. CDR1 and CDR2 from the germline V gene are MNHNS and SASEGT. V dropped 10 bases and J dropped 5; count of bases not matched to a gene: 14.

The chain couples TRBV2 to TRBJ1-2; 12 nucleotides line up with TRBD1. The CDR3 consists of 15 residues. V dropped 1 base and J dropped 7; count of bases not matched to a gene: 4. CDR1 and CDR2 from the germline V gene are SNHLY and FYNNEI. CDR3 sequence (DNA): TGTGCCAGCAGTGAAGATGGGACAGGGGGCCTTGGCTACACCTTC. Encoded protein: CASSEDGTGGLGYTF.

V is TRBV7-9 and J is TRBJ1-1; D is unclear. This CDR3 region has 13 residues. In germline, CDR1 is SEHNR, CDR2 FQNEAQ (reference sequence). With 2 bases removed from V and 5 bases from J, the gap between germline ends came to 9 bases. The CDR3 coding sequence is TGTGCCAGCAGCTTACTAGAGGAAACTGAAGCTTTCTTT. It is translated as CASSLLEETEAFF.

This chain joins TRBV9 and TRBJ1-1; a weak D match, TRBD1 (5 bases). Trimming stripped 4 bases from V and 8 bases from J, with 18 bases between. Germline CDR1 SGDLS, CDR2 YYNGEE. This CDR3 comprises 14 residues. CDR3 nucleotides: TGTGCCAGCAGCTCTGACAGCCCTACTTCGGAAGCTTTCTTT. It encodes CASSSDSPTSEAFF.

The chain recombines TRBV28 with TRBJ2-1; TRBD2 aligns across 15 bases. CDR1 and CDR2 from the germline V gene are MDHEN and SYDVKM. V lost 4 bases, J lost 10 bases, and 5 bases stayed unmatched. The CDR3 is made up of 15 amino acids. CDR3 sequence reads: CASSWTSGGVREQFF. CDR3 in DNA: TGTGCCAGCAGTTGGACTAGCGGGGGGGTAAGGGAGCAGTTCTTC.

The CDR3: CASSGGQTYEQYF. In DNA, the CDR3 is TGTGCCAGTAGTGGCGGACAGACCTACGAGCAGTACTTC. The genes are TRBV19 and TRBJ2-7, with a weak D call TRBD1 (6 bases). Germline loops: CDR1 LNHDA, CDR2 SQIVND (reference sequence). The CDR3 runs 13 residues. Trimming removed 5 bases from V and 2 bases from J, with 10 bases in between.

The chain combines TRBV27 with TRBJ2-1; TRBD1 matches 7 bases. The V and J ends lost 3 bases and 2 bases, in that order; junction bases with no gene match: 1. This CDR3 has 14 residues. Germline CDR1 MNHEY, CDR2 SMNVEV (reference sequence). The CDR3 sequence: CASSFTGAYNEQFF. CDR3 bases: TGTGCCAGCAGTTTTACAGGGGCCTACAATGAGCAGTTCTTC.

The chain is built from TRBV2 and TRBJ2-1; D is possibly TRBD2 (6 bases). This CDR3 is built from 14 residues. V lost 8 bases, J lost 3 bases, and 14 bases lay in between. Germline CDR1 is SNHLY and CDR2 is FYNNEI. For the CDR3, the DNA is TGTGCCAGCGGTAGAGACGGGAGCTACAATGAGCAGTTCTTC. Amino acids: CASGRDGSYNEQFF.

V usage is TRBV10-3 and J usage is TRBJ2-2, with 12 bases fitting TRBD2. The V segment lost 4 bases and the J segment 2 bases; nucleotides outside the gene matches: 8. The germline CDR1 and CDR2 sequences are ENHRY and SYGVKD. This CDR3 comprises 18 residues. The CDR3: CAISGDGLAGYNTGELFF. Here the CDR3 DNA reads TGTGCCATCAGTGGGGACGGACTAGCGGGGTACAACACCGGGGAGCTGTTTTTT.

The chain couples TRBV9 to TRBJ2-3, with TRBD2 identical over 11 bases. CDR3 size: 16 residues. The germline CDR1 and CDR2 sequences are SGDLS and YYNGEE. V dropped 3 bases and J dropped 4; count of bases not matched to a gene: 7. Written as DNA, the CDR3 is TGTGCCAGCAGCGCCGCCCCGACTAGCGGGGCAGATACGCAGTATTTT. This encodes CASSAAPTSGADTQYF.

The genes are TRBV27 and TRBJ2-3; no definite D call. The CDR3 is 13 residues long. CDR1 and CDR2 from the germline V gene are MNHEY and SMNVEV (reference sequence). V lost 4 bases and J lost 7, with 12 bases in between. CDR3 sequence (DNA): TGTGCCAGCAGTTCGGCTAGTTGCCATACGCAGTATTTT. As protein: CASSSASCHTQYF.

J is TRBJ2-1 and V is TRBV5-1, with 8 bases lining up with TRBD1. There are 17 residues in the CDR3. The germline V gene has CDR1 SGHRS and CDR2 YFSETQ. V lost 4 bases and J lost 0; bases outside the gene matches: 9. The CDR3 here is CASSPLPGTGSYNEQFF. For the CDR3, the DNA is TGCGCCAGCAGCCCACTCCCCGGGACAGGCTCCTACAATGAGCAGTTCTTC.

The V and J genes are TRBV5-4 and TRBJ2-1; 9 bases are shared with TRBD2. The junction had 8 bases not matched to a gene; V was cut back by 0 bases and J by 1 base. Germline lookup yields CDR1 SGHNT and CDR2 YYREEE (reference sequence). The CDR3 spans 18 residues. CDR3 sequence: CASSLGLASGVSYNEQFF. The CDR3 nucleotides read TGTGCCAGCAGCTTGGGGCTAGCTAGCGGGGTTTCCTACAATGAGCAGTTCTTC.

J is TRBJ2-3 and V is TRBV12-5; D gene uncertain. The CDR3 runs to 14 residues. CDR1 and CDR2 from the germline V gene are LGHNT and FRNRAP. Trimming left V 1 base short and J 1 base short, with 6 bases between. The CDR3 loop reads CASGLGQRTDTQYF. CDR3 bases: TGTGCTAGTGGTTTGGGGCAACGCACAGATACGCAGTATTTT.

The chain is built from TRBV14 and TRBJ1-6; D is possibly TRBD1 (6 bases). Trimming stripped 1 base from V and 6 bases from J, with 16 bases between. The CDR3 extends over 17 amino acids. Germline assignment: CDR1 SGHDN and CDR2 FVKESK. The DNA of the CDR3 is TGTGCCAGCAGCCAAGGAGGCAGGGGCTCCGCTAATTCACCCCTCCACTTT. This sequence encodes CASSQGGRGSANSPLHF.

The chain links TRBV4-2 to TRBJ1-5; D unresolved. Trimming stripped 0 bases from V and 3 bases from J, with 9 bases between. CDR3 length: 15 amino acids. The germline CDR1 and CDR2 sequences are LGHNA and YNFKEQ. Here the CDR3 reads CASSQDEDYNQPQHF. CDR3 bases: TGTGCCAGCAGCCAAGATGAGGATTACAATCAGCCCCAGCATTTT.

The chain has TRBV19 and TRBJ2-5; perhaps TRBD1 as D (5 bases). The CDR3 consists of 13 residues. V was pared by 4 bases and J by 4 bases, with 10 bases between. Germline V gene sequence: CDR1 LNHDA, CDR2 SQIVND (reference sequence). The DNA of the CDR3 is TGTGCCAGTAGTAAGGGGTGGGGAGAGACCCAGTACTTC. This gives the protein CASSKGWGETQYF. Full variable domain (remainder filled in from reference TRBV19 and TRBJ2-5): DGGITQSPKYLFRKEGQNVTLSCEQNLNHDAMYWYRQDPGQGLRLIYYSQIVNDFQKGDIAEGYSVSREKKESFPLTVTSAQKNPTAFYLCASSKGWGETQYFGPGTRLLVL.

This clone was observed once. J is TRBJ1-4 and V is TRBV4-2; D is undetermined. The CDR3 has 18 residues. Germline V gene data show CDR1 as LGHNA and CDR2 as YNFKEQ. The germline V and J ends were trimmed by 0 bases and 5 bases, with 19 bases remaining between them. The CDR3 region has the DNA TGTGCCAGCAGCCAAGAGTCACTTCCCCGGGGAAGGAATGAAAAACTGTTTTTT. Translating it yields CASSQESLPRGRNEKLFF.